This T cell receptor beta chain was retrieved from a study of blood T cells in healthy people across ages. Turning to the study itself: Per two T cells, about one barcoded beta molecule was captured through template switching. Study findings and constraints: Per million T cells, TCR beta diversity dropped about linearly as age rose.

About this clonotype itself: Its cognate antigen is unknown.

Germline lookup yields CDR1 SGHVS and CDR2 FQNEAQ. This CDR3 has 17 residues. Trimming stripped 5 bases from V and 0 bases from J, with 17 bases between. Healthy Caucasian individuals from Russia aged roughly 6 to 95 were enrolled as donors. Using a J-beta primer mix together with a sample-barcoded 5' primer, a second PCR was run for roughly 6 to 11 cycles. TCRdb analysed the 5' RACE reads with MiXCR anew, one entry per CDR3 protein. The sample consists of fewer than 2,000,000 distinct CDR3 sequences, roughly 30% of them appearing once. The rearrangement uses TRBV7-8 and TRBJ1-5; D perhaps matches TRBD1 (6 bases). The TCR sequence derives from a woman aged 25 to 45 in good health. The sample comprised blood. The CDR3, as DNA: TGTGCCAGCAGCCTAGGGGGGAGTGGGGCTAGCAATCAGCCCCAGCATTTT. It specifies CASSLGGSGASNQPQHF.